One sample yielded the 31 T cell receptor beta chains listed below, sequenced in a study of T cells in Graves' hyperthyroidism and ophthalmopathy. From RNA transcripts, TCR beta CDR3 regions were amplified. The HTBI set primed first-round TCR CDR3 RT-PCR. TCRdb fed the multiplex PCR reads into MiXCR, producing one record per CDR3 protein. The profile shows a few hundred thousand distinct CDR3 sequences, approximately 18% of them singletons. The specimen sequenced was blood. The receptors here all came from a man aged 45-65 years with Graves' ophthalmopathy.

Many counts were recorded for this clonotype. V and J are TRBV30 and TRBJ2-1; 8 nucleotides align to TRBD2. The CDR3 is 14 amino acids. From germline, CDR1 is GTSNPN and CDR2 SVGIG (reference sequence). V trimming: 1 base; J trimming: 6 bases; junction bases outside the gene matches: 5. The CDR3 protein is CAWSETGGPNEQFF. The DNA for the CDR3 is TGTGCCTGGAGTGAGACGGGAGGGCCCAATGAGCAGTTCTTC.

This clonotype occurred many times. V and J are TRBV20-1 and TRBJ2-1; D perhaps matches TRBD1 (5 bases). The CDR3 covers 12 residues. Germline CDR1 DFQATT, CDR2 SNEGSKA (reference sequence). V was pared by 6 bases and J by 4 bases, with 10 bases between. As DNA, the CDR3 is TGCAGTGCACCGAGACAGTACAATGAGCAGTTCTTC. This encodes CSAPRQYNEQFF.

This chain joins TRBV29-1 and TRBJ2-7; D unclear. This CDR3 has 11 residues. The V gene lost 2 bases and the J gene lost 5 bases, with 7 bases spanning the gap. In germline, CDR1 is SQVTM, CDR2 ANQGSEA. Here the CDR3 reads CSVESSDEQYF. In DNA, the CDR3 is TGCAGCGTTGAATCTTCTGACGAGCAGTACTTC.

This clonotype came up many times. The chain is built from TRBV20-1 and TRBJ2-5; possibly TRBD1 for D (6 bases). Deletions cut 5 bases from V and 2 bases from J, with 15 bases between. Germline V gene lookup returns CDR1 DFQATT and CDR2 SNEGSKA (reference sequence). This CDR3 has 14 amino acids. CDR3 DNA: TGCAGTGCTCATCCGGGACACCGACAAGAGACCCAGTACTTC. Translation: CSAHPGHRQETQYF.

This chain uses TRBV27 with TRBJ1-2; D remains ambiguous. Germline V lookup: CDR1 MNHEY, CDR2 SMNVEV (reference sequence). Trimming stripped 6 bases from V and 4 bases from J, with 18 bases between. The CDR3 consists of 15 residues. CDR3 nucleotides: TGTGCCAGCAGGACCCCCTCCCCACGGCTCTATGGCTACACCTTC. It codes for CASRTPSPRLYGYTF.

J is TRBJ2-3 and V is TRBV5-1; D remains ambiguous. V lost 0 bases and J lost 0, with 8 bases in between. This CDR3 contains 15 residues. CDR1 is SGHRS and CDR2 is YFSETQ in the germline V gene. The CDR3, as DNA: TGCGCCAGCAGCTTGGGACTGAGGAGCACAGATACGCAGTATTTT. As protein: CASSLGLRSTDTQYF.

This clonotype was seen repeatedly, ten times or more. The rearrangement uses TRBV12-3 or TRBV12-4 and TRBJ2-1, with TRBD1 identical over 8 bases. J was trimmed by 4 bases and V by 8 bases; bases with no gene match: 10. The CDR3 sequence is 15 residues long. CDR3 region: CASAGGQGAYNEQFF. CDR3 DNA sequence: TGTGCCAGCGCAGGTGGGCAGGGGGCTTACAATGAGCAGTTCTTC.

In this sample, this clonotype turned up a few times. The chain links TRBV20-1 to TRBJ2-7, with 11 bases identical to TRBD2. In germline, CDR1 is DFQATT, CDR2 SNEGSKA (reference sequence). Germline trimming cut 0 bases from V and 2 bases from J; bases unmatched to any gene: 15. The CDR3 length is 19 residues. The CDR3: CSARDLLVALAGATYEQYF. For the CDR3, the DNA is TGCAGTGCTAGAGATCTGCTGGTGGCACTAGCGGGAGCAACCTACGAGCAGTACTTC.

The CDR3 sequence: CASSEQLLNYGYTF. The DNA of the CDR3 is TGTGCCAGCAGTGAGCAGCTACTTAACTATGGCTACACCTTC. The V and J genes are TRBV6-1 and TRBJ1-2; no reliable D call. V shed 3 bases and J shed 1 base, with 9 bases lying between them. Germline-derived CDR1 and CDR2 are MNHNS and SASEGT. The CDR3 contains 14 residues.

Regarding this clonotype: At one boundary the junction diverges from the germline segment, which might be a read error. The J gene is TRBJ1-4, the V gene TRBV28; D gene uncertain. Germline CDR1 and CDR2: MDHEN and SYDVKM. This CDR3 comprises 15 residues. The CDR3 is CAGSLLAGYHEKLFF. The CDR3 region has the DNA TGTGCCGGCAGTTTACTGGCAGGATACCATGAAAAACTGTTTTTT.

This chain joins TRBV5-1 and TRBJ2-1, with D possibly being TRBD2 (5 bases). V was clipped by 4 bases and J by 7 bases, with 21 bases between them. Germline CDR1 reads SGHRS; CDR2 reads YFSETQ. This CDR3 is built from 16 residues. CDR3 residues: CASSPEVTTSLNEQFF. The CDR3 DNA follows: TGCGCCAGCAGCCCGGAGGTGACTACATCCCTTAATGAGCAGTTCTTC.

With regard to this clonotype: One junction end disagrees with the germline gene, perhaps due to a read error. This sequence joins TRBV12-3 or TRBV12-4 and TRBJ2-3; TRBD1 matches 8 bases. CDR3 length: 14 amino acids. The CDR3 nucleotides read TGTGCCGGCAGTTTGGGACAGGGCACAGATACGCAGTATTTT. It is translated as CAGSLGQGTDTQYF.

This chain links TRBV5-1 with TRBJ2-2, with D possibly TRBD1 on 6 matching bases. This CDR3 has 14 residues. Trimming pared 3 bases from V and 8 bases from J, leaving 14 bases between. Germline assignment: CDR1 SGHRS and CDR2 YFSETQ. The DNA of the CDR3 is TGCGCCAGCAGCTCAGGGGCCCTCAGGGGGGAGCTGTTTTTT. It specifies CASSSGALRGELFF.

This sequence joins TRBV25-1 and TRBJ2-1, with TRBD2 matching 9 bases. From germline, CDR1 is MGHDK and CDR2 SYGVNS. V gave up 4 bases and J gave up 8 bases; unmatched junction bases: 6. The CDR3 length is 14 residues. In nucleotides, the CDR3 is TGTGCCAGCAGTGTCACTAGCGGGCGCGATGAGCAGTTCTTC. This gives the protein CASSVTSGRDEQFF.

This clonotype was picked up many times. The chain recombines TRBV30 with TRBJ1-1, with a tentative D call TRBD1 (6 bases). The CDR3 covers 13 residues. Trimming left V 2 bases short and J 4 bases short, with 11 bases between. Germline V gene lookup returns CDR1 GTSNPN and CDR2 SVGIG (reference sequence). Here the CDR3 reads CAWSTGQLTEAFF. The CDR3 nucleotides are TGTGCCTGGAGTACGGGACAACTCACTGAAGCTTTCTTT.

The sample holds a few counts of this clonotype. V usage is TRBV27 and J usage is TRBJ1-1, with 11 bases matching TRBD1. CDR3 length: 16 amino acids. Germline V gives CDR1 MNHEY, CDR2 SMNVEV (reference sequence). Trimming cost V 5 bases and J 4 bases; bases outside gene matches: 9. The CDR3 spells CASSAYTGTGGTEAFF. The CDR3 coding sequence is TGTGCCAGCAGTGCCTACACCGGGACAGGGGGCACTGAAGCTTTCTTT.

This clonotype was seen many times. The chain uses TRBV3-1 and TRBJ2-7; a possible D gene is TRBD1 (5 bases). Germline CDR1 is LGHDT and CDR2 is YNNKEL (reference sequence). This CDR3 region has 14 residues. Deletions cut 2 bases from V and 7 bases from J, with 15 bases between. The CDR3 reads CASSQSDTKGEQYF. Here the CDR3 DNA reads TGTGCCAGCAGCCAATCCGACACGAAGGGGGAGCAGTACTTC.

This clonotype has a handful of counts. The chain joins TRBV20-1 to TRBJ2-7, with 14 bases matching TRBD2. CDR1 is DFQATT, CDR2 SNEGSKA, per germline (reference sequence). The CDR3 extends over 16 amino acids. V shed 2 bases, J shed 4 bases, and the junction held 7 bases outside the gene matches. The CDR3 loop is CSARPGLAGVVYEQYF. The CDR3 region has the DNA TGCAGTGCTAGACCGGGACTAGCGGGAGTAGTATACGAGCAGTACTTC.

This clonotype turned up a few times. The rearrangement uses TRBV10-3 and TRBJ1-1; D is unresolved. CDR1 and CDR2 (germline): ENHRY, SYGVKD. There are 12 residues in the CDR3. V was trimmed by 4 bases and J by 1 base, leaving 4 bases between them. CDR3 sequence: CAISGWNTEAFF. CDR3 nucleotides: TGTGCCATCAGTGGGTGGAACACTGAAGCTTTCTTT.

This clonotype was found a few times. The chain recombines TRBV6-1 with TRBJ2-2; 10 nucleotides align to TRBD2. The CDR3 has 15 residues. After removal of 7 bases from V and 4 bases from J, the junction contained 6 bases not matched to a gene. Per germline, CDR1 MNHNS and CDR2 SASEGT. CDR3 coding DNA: TGTGCCAGCAAGAGCGGGAGGGCCATCACCGGGGAGCTGTTTTTT. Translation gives CASKSGRAITGELFF.

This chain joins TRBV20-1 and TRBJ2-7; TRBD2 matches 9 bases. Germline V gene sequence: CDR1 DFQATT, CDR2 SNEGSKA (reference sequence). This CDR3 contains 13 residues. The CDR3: CSALTSGGYEQYF. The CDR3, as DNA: TGCAGCGCCCTGACTAGCGGAGGCTACGAGCAGTACTTC.

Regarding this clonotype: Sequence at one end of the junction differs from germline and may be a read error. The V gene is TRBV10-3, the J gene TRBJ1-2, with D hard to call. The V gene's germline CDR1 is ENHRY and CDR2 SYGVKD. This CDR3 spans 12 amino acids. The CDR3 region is CAIGEVLYGYTF. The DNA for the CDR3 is TGTGCCATCGGTGAGGTTCTTTATGGCTACACCTTC.

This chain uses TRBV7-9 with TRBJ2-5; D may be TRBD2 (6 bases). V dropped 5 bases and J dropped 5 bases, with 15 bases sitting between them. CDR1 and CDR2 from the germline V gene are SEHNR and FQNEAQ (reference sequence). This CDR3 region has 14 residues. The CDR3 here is CASSPPTSSETQYF. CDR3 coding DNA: TGTGCCAGCAGCCCTCCGACTAGTTCGGAGACCCAGTACTTC.

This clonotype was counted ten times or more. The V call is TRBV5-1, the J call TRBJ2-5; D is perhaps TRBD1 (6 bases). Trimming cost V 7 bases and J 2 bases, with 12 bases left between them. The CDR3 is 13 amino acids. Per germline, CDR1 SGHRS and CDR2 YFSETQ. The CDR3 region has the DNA TGCGCCAGCTGCGTCGGACAGCAAGAGACCCAGTACTTC. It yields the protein CASCVGQQETQYF.

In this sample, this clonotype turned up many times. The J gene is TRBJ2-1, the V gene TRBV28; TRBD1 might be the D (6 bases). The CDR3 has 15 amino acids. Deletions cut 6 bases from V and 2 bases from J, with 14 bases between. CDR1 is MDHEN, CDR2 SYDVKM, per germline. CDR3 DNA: TGTGCCAGCAGCTCCCGAGGACAGACCTACAATGAGCAGTTCTTC. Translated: CASSSRGQTYNEQFF.

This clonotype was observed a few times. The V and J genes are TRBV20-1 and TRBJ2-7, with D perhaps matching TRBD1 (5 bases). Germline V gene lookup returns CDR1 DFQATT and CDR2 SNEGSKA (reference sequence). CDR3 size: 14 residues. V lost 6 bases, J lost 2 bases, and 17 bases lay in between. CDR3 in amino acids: CSAVRQSQAYEQYF. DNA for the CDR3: TGCAGTGCCGTGAGACAGTCCCAGGCCTACGAGCAGTACTTC.

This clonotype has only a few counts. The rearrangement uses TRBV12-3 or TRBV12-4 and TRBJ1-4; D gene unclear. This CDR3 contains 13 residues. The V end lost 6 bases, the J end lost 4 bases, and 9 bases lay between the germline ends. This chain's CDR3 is CASRRVINEKLFF. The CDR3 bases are TGTGCCAGCAGGCGGGTGATTAATGAAAAACTGTTTTTT.

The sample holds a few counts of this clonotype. The CDR3 here is CASSEGTGAGQPQHF. The CDR3 region has the DNA TGTGCCAGCAGCGAGGGGACAGGGGCAGGGCAGCCCCAGCATTTT. The chain is built from TRBV9 and TRBJ1-5, with TRBD1 matching 10 bases. The CDR3 contains 15 residues. With V trimmed by 3 bases and J by 7 bases, 7 bases remained unmatched. Germline V CDR1 and CDR2: SGDLS, YYNGEE.

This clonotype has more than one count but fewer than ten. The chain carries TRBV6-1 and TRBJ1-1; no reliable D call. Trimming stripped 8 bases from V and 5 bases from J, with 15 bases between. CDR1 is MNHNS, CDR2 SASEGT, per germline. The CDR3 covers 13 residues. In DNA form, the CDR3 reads TGTGCCAGCGGAGGTGGTGAGACGACTGAAGCTTTCTTT. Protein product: CASGGGETTEAFF.

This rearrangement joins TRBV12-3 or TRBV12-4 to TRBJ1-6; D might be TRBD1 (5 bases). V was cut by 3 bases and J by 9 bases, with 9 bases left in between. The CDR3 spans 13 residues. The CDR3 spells CASSLEGRSPLHF. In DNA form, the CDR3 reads TGTGCCAGCAGTTTGGAGGGGCGTTCACCCCTCCACTTT.

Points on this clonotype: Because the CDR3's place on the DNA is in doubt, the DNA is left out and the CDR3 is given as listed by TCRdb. This CDR3 reads CASSFYICSAPRDSSYEQYF. V gene TRBV11-2 combines with J gene TRBJ2-7; the table's D call, TRBD1, was not checked against the DNA. The V gene's germline CDR1 is SGHAT and CDR2 FQNNGV. Including both end residues, the CDR3 is 20 amino acids long.